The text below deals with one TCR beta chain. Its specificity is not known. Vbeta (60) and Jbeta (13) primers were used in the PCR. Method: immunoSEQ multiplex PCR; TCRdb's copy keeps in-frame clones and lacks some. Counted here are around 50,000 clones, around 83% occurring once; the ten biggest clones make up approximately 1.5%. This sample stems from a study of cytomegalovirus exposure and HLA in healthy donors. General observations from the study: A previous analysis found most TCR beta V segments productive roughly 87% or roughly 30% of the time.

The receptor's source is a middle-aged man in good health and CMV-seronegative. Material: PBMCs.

The CDR3 here is CASSESGSGSNYGYTF. In DNA form, the CDR3 reads TGTGCCAGCAGTGAAAGTGGGTCAGGCTCTAACTATGGCTACACCTTC. The chain joins TRBV2 to TRBJ1-2; D unclear. This CDR3 comprises 16 residues. Trimming removed 2 bases at V and 0 bases at J, with 13 bases between. Germline lookup yields CDR1 SNHLY and CDR2 FYNNEI.